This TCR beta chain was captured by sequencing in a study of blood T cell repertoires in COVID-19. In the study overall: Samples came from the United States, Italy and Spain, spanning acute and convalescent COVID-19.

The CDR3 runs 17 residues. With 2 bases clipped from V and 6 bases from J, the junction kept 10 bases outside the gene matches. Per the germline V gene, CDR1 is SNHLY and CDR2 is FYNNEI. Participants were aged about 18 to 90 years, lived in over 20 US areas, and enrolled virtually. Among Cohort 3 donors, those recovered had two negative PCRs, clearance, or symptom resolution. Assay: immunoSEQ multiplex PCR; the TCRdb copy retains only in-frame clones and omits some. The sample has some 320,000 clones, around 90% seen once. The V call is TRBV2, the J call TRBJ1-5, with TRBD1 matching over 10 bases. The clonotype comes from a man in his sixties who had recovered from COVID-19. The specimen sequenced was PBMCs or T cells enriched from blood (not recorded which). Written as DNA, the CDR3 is TGTGCCAGCAGTGAATGGTTCGACAGGGGGCTTGGTCAGCCCCAGCATTTT. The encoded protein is CASSEWFDRGLGQPQHF.